Sequencing of this TCR beta chain was carried out in a study of blood T cell repertoires in COVID-19 (dated by TCRdb to the early 2020s). The study in broad terms: Samples covering the acute and convalescent phases of COVID-19 were provided by collaborators in the United States, Italy and Spain. HLA class I and class II types, where available, came from metadata supplied by the sample provider rather than from assay-based typing. Subjects who had been exposed to COVID-19, were actively infected with it, or had recovered from it provided the deeply sampled blood TCRbeta repertoires that made up the dataset. The repertoires were released in a freely available public database meant as a resource for research on the immune response to SARS-CoV-2. Samples came from the ongoing ImmuneRACE study (first 160 participants) plus 1,254 subjects from 6 global collaborators. The material from the prospective study consisted of cDNA or gDNA derived from T cells, B-cell-depleted T cells, or PBMCs. Nearly every sample came with metadata listing a de-identified subject ID, COVID-19 status, age in years and sex.

From a lookup of the germline V gene, CDR1 and CDR2 are MDHEN and SYDVKM. Spanning cysteine to phenylalanine, the CDR3 consists of 14 amino acids. Just CDR3 DNA is preserved here, 42 bases in frame from base 1. Trimming removed 2 bases from V and 5 bases from J, leaving 12 bases between the germline ends. TCRbeta CDR3 regions were amplified from genomic DNA using the immunoSEQ Assay, a bias-controlled multiplex PCR. The study's processing was this. The number of nucleated cells in each sample was estimated from the amplification of reference gene primers within the assay. To quantify the absolute abundance of each unique TCRbeta CDR3 rearrangement, sequence reads were collapsed and filtered. Productive Simpson clonality was computed per sample as the square root of Simpson's diversity index over productive rearrangements. TCRdb took this table from immuneACCESS and kept in-frame rearrangements with V and J called. Such tables lack part of the clones; where checked against another copy, unresolved V genes explain under half of the gap, and the rest is unexplained. From that table come the V and J calls and clone size; the DNA was used to work out D and trimming. For this sample there are 250,000 to 300,000 clones; 88% appear just once. 11% of the sample belongs to the ten largest clones.

In Seattle, one collaborating source enrolled patients while the infection was active and tracked those patients longitudinally over the course of disease. Each collaborating institution followed its own protocols to collect whole blood in K2EDTA tubes. For TCRbeta analysis, collaborator samples were shipped as frozen whole blood, as isolated PBMCs, or as DNA extracted from either sample type. For this clone: The clone's antigen remains unknown. No clone much larger than this one lies a single base away; base qualities are absent.

Results and caveats for the whole study, not just this receptor: Clinical and demographic metadata were provided uncurated, with the amount varying by source and participant.

The sequence links TRBV28 to TRBJ2-5, with TRBD2 perhaps the D gene, on 5 matching bases. The sample comprised peripheral blood. This clonotype originated in a woman in her 30s with COVID-19, enrolled during active disease. The DNA sequence is given as TGTGCCAGCAGTTTAAGCGGCGGGCCCGAGACCCAGTACTTC. The resulting protein is CASSLSGGPETQYF.